These T cell receptor beta chains were read from a single sample in a study of OX40 agonist ivuxolimab in advanced cancers. Assay: immunoSEQ multiplex PCR; the TCRdb copy retains only in-frame clones and omits some. Counted here are some 94,000 clones, around nine tenths occurring once; the ten biggest clones make up over 0.8%. The starting material was CD4+ or CD8+ T cells sorted from blood, obtained in a trial of the OX40 agonist ivuxolimab. Receptors originate from an adult with an advanced solid tumor such as melanoma, head and neck, liver or kidney cancer. CDR3s include the opening cysteine and the closing phenylalanine or tryptophan. A D gene is named only where the DNA matches it firmly. Clone size, where shown, is once, few, many, or a class for clones that have expanded.

TRBJ2-2	-	TRBV27	-	CASKRRTPNTGELFF	TGTGCCAGCAAGAGGAGGACTCCGAACACCGGGGAGCTGTTTTTT
TRBJ2-1	-	TRBV6-1	TRBD2	CASSEVLAGLYNEQFF	TGTGCCAGCAGTGAAGTTTTAGCGGGGCTTTACAATGAGCAGTTCTTC
TRBJ2-1	-	TRBV30	-	CAWSGAWGRNEQFF	TGTGCCTGGAGTGGGGCCTGGGGTAGGAATGAGCAGTTCTTC
TRBJ2-7	once	TRBV18	TRBD2	CASSHGTSGDYEQYF	TGTGCCAGCTCACACGGGACTAGCGGCGACTACGAGCAGTACTTC
TRBJ2-3	-	TRBV19	TRBD1	CASRSGGSTDTQYF	TGTGCCAGCAGATCAGGGGGAAGCACAGATACGCAGTATTTT
TRBJ2-6	-	TRBV28	-	CASSWTGSGANVLTF	TGTGCCAGCAGTTGGACCGGGTCTGGGGCCAACGTCCTGACTTTC
TRBJ2-2	-	TRBV5-1	TRBD1	CASSRDRGRTGELFF	TGCGCCAGCAGCAGGGACAGGGGGCGGACCGGGGAGCTGTTTTTT
TRBJ1-2	-	TRBV2	-	CASSMGGDAGYGYTF	TGTGCCAGCAGCATGGGAGGGGACGCGGGCTATGGCTACACCTTC
TRBJ2-1	once	TRBV6-1	TRBD1	CATETQGVGNEQFF	TGTGCCACCGAGACCCAGGGGGTTGGGAATGAGCAGTTCTTC
TRBJ1-1	-	TRBV13	-	CASSSQGNTEAFF	TGTGCCAGCAGCTCCCAGGGTAACACTGAAGCTTTCTTT
TRBJ2-3	once	TRBV7-3	TRBD2	CASSLAGGPADTQYF	TGTGCCAGCAGCTTAGCGGGAGGGCCTGCAGATACGCAGTATTTT
TRBJ1-6	-	TRBV6-5	-	CASSLGIFGSPLHF	TGTGCCAGCTCCCTGGGGATCTTTGGGTCACCCCTCCACTTT
TRBJ2-2	-	TRBV5-4	TRBD2	CASSLALAGANTGELFF	TGTGCCAGCAGCTTGGCGCTAGCGGGAGCGAACACCGGGGAGCTGTTTTTT
TRBJ2-1	-	TRBV7-3	TRBD2	CASSASGRGTEQFF	TGTGCCAGCAGCGCTAGCGGGAGGGGGACTGAGCAGTTCTTC
TRBJ2-5	-	TRBV9	TRBD2	CASSVSSGLAGGIQYF	TGTGCCAGCAGCGTAAGTTCGGGCCTAGCGGGAGGTATCCAGTACTTC
TRBJ2-7	-	TRBV7-2	-	CASSPLGGVGEQYF	TGTGCCAGCAGCCCCCTAGGGGGAGTGGGGGAGCAGTACTTC
TRBJ2-1	-	TRBV10-3	-	CAINGPFNEQFF	TGTGCCATCAATGGACCTTTCAATGAGCAGTTCTTC
TRBJ1-5	-	TRBV5-6	TRBD1	CASSVGTGYGNQPQHF	TGTGCCAGCAGCGTCGGGACAGGGTACGGCAATCAGCCCCAGCATTTT